This T cell receptor beta chain was identified during a study of PD-1 blockade in classical Hodgkin lymphoma. The time point: cycle 4 day 1 (C4D1), after less than 7 weeks of nivolumab. All patients experienced relapse after autologous stem cell transplantation, and brentuximab vedotin exposure was variable. TCRdb keeps only in-frame clones here, not all; method: immunoSEQ multiplex PCR. The sample comprises tens of thousands of clones, 60% to 80% of which are singletons, and about a fifth rests with the top ten. Trimming stripped 4 bases from V and 2 bases from J, with 9 bases between. Germline assignment: CDR1 SGHNT and CDR2 YYREEE (reference sequence). The CDR3 extends over 14 amino acids.

The chain is built from TRBV5-4 and TRBJ1-4, with D uncertain. The sequence was collected from a human donor with classical Hodgkin lymphoma. The sample here was peripheral blood mononuclear cells (PBMCs), taken before the fourth cycle of nivolumab. The CDR3 DNA reads as TGTGCCAGCAGCGCGACGGGCACTAATGAAAAACTGTTTTTT. Residues: CASSATGTNEKLFF.